The next 24 T cell receptor beta chains were all read from a single sample in a study of CD8 T cells in Susac syndrome. An amount of RNA that ranged from roughly 0.45 to 1 ug was reverse transcribed with random hexamers. TCRdb called the immunoSEQ multiplex PCR reads again in MiXCR, with one record for every CDR3 protein. The sample lists around 170,000 distinct CDR3 sequences; approximately 95% were seen once. The sample comprised CD4+ T cells from PBMCs. The receptor source for this set is a human donor with Susac syndrome.

This clonotype was recorded only once. The rearrangement uses TRBV20-1 and TRBJ2-3, with 7 bases fitting TRBD2. The J segment lost 1 base and the V segment lost 4 bases, leaving 14 bases of the junction unmatched. The CDR3 is made up of 17 amino acids. Germline V gene sequence: CDR1 DFQATT, CDR2 SNEGSKA (reference sequence). The CDR3 loop reads CSATTIQAGIRTDTQYF. The CDR3 region has the DNA TGCAGTGCTACCACCATTCAAGCGGGAATACGCACAGATACGCAGTATTTT.

The chain recombines TRBV4-2 with TRBJ1-1, with D hard to call. V lost 0 bases and J 10 bases, leaving 9 bases between the germline ends. Germline V CDR1 and CDR2: LGHNA, YNFKEQ. The CDR3 runs to 12 residues. CDR3 residues: CASSQERGVAFF. DNA of the CDR3: TGTGCCAGCAGCCAAGAACGGGGTGTAGCTTTCTTT.

The chain uses TRBV29-1 and TRBJ2-7; D call uncertain. Between the trimmed V and J ends, which lost 5 bases and 2 bases, there was a span of 10 bases. This CDR3 is built from 12 residues. In germline, CDR1 is SQVTM, CDR2 ANQGSEA. The CDR3 DNA follows: TGCAGCGTTTTCGACCGGGCCTACGAGCAGTACTTC. Protein sequence: CSVFDRAYEQYF.

V is TRBV28 and J is TRBJ2-5; TRBD1 agrees at 9 bases. This CDR3 is built from 15 residues. The J segment lost 1 base and the V segment lost 6 bases, leaving 6 bases of the junction unmatched. Germline V gives CDR1 MDHEN, CDR2 SYDVKM. CDR3 DNA sequence: TGTGCCAGCAGGACGGACAGGGGTTTCCAAGAGACCCAGTACTTC. It encodes CASRTDRGFQETQYF.

This clonotype showed up just once. The rearrangement links TRBV7-2 to TRBJ2-7; D might be TRBD1 (5 bases). V lost 3 bases, J lost 1 base, and 7 bases lay in between. The CDR3 spans 13 residues. Germline V gene lookup returns CDR1 SGHTA and CDR2 FQGNSA. The CDR3 spells CASSFDRSYEQYV. The CDR3 DNA reads TGTGCCAGCAGCTTCGACAGATCCTACGAGCAGTACGTC.

This chain uses TRBV28 with TRBJ2-1; D remains unclear. Germline CDR1 reads MDHEN; CDR2 reads SYDVKM. The CDR3 sequence is 16 residues long. Trimming took 6 bases from V and 0 from J, leaving 15 bases between them. The CDR3 is CASSASDSLSYNEQFF. The CDR3 DNA sequence: TGTGCCAGCAGCGCATCCGACTCGCTCTCCTACAATGAGCAGTTCTTC.

Only one count was recorded for this clonotype. The V and J genes are TRBV5-1 and TRBJ1-1; the match to TRBD1 covers 9 bases. Germline values: CDR1 SGHRS, CDR2 YFSETQ. The CDR3 consists of 15 residues. After removal of 2 bases from V and 3 bases from J, the junction contained 5 bases not matched to a gene. This CDR3 is CASSFLGQGDTEAFF. CDR3 in DNA: TGCGCCAGCAGCTTTTTGGGACAGGGAGACACTGAAGCTTTCTTT.

This clonotype was counted once. CDR3 sequence reads: CASSLLATGGYEQYV. The CDR3 coding sequence is TGTGCCAGCAGCTTACTCGCAACAGGGGGATACGAGCAGTACGTC. V usage is TRBV7-8 and J usage is TRBJ2-7; 8 bases align to TRBD1. The CDR3 covers 15 residues. CDR1 is SGHVS, CDR2 FQNEAQ, per germline. The ends lost 2 bases at V and 4 bases at J; junction bases unmatched: 7.

The rearrangement uses TRBV29-1 and TRBJ2-7, with a possible D match to TRBD1 (6 bases). Germline V gene sequence: CDR1 SQVTM, CDR2 ANQGSEA. Between the trimmed V and J ends, which lost 6 bases and 0 bases, there was a span of 15 bases. The CDR3 totals 14 residues. The CDR3 DNA reads TGCAGCGTCTCCCCCGGACAGAGCTCCTACGAGCAGTACTTC. It specifies CSVSPGQSSYEQYF.

The chain combines TRBV29-1 with TRBJ2-1, with a tentative D call TRBD2 (6 bases). The germline CDR1 and CDR2 sequences are SQVTM and ANQGSEA. The CDR3 has 14 amino acids. Trimming took off 4 bases at V and 2 bases at J, with 12 bases between the two ends. CDR3: CSVGVSGTYNEQFF. CDR3 nucleotide sequence: TGCAGCGTTGGAGTTAGCGGCACCTACAATGAGCAGTTCTTC.

The rearrangement uses TRBV30 and TRBJ1-2; D gene ambiguous. The CDR3 totals 15 residues. In germline, CDR1 is GTSNPN, CDR2 SVGIG (reference sequence). V lost 2 bases and J lost 3, with 16 bases in between. The CDR3 bases are TGTGCCTGGAGTCCCTTACTCCCAGGCTACTATGGCTACACCTTC. Protein: CAWSPLLPGYYGYTF. Combining the CDR3 with reference TRBV30 and TRBJ1-2 gives the whole variable domain SQTIHQWPATLVQPVGSPLSLECTVEGTSNPNLYWYRQAAGRGLQLLFYSVGIGQISSEVPQNLSASRPQDRQFILSSKKLLLSDSGFYLCAWSPLLPGYYGYTFGSGTRLTVV.

The V gene is TRBV15, the J gene TRBJ1-4, with D perhaps matching TRBD1 (6 bases). Germline V gene data show CDR1 as LNHNV and CDR2 as YYDKDF (reference sequence). The V end lost 0 bases, the J end lost 5 bases, and 13 bases lay between the germline ends. The CDR3 contains 16 residues. In DNA, the CDR3 is TGTGCCACCAGCAGAGATTTACAGGGAAGAAATGAAAAACTGTTTTTT. It specifies CATSRDLQGRNEKLFF.

In DNA, the CDR3 is TGTGCCAGCAGTCCTACAGGGGACGGGGAGCAGTACTTC. Encoded protein: CASSPTGDGEQYF. This chain connects TRBV7-2 to TRBJ2-7; 7 bases match TRBD1. In germline, CDR1 is SGHTA, CDR2 FQGNSA. The CDR3 length is 13 residues. Trimming cost V 6 bases and J 7 bases; bases outside gene matches: 9.

The J gene is TRBJ2-2, the V gene TRBV7-2, with D possibly TRBD1 on 6 matching bases. The V end lost 3 bases, the J end lost 3 bases, and 8 bases lay between the germline ends. CDR3 length: 14 residues. From germline, CDR1 is SGHTA and CDR2 FQGNSA. The CDR3 sequence: CASSLGQDTGELFF. CDR3 DNA: TGTGCCAGCAGCTTGGGACAAGACACCGGGGAGCTGTTTTTT.

The chain carries TRBV24-1 and TRBJ2-3; D is unclear. V was shortened by 7 bases and J by 1 base, with 11 bases between the two germline ends. The CDR3 has 14 amino acids. The germline V gene encodes CDR1 KGHDR and CDR2 SFDVKD. This CDR3 reads CATSPPGGTDTQYF. Here the CDR3 DNA reads TGTGCCACCAGCCCTCCGGGCGGCACAGATACGCAGTATTTT.

The rearrangement joins TRBV2 to TRBJ2-7, with 9 bases that match TRBD1. V was pared by 7 bases and J by 3 bases, with 4 bases of the junction left unmatched. CDR3 size: 13 residues. The germline V gene has CDR1 SNHLY and CDR2 FYNNEI. Written as DNA, the CDR3 is TGTGCCAGCACCGGGACAGGGCTCTACGAGCAGTACTTC. Protein sequence: CASTGTGLYEQYF.

This clonotype was detected only once. This chain links TRBV20-1 with TRBJ2-5; TRBD1 agrees at 8 bases. There are 13 residues in the CDR3. With V trimmed by 5 bases and J by 1 base, 3 bases remained unmatched. Germline CDR1 and CDR2: DFQATT and SNEGSKA (reference sequence). CDR3 residues: CSAWTGLQETQYF. Written as DNA, the CDR3 is TGCAGTGCTTGGACAGGGCTCCAAGAGACCCAGTACTTC.

The chain uses TRBV27 and TRBJ1-2, with D unresolved. V dropped 3 bases and J dropped 4 bases, with 12 bases sitting between them. The CDR3 has 14 residues. From germline, CDR1 is MNHEY and CDR2 SMNVEV (reference sequence). The CDR3 here is CASSFRSEGYGYTF. The DNA of the CDR3 is TGTGCCAGCAGTTTCCGGTCGGAGGGCTATGGCTACACCTTC.

J is TRBJ1-2 and V is TRBV27; tentatively, D is TRBD1 (5 bases). The V and J ends lost 5 bases and 4 bases respectively, with 20 bases between them. Germline V gene data show CDR1 as MNHEY and CDR2 as SMNVEV (reference sequence). This CDR3 has 16 residues. The CDR3 loop is CASSPGVQAGPYGYTF. CDR3 DNA: TGTGCCAGCAGTCCCGGGGTACAGGCGGGGCCCTATGGCTACACCTTC.

The J gene is TRBJ2-5, the V gene TRBV28; unclear D gene. Per germline, CDR1 MDHEN and CDR2 SYDVKM. Trimming stripped 7 bases from V and 5 bases from J, with 17 bases between. This CDR3 region has 14 residues. CDR3 sequence reads: CASNGWRFQETQYF. CDR3 nucleotide sequence: TGTGCCAGCAACGGGTGGCGGTTTCAGGAGACCCAGTACTTC. The full variable domain, rest sourced from reference TRBV28 and TRBJ2-5, is DVKVTQSSRYLVKRTGEKVFLECVQDMDHENMFWYRQDPGLGLRLIYFSYDVKMKEKGDIPEGYSVSREKKERFSLILESASTNQTSMYLCASNGWRFQETQYFGPGTRLLVL.

This rearrangement joins TRBV5-1 to TRBJ1-1; D is uncertain. Germline assignment: CDR1 SGHRS and CDR2 YFSETQ. This CDR3 contains 12 residues. V lost 1 base and J 7 bases, leaving 8 bases between the germline ends. The CDR3 region has the DNA TGCGCCAGCAGCTTGACGGACGGTGAAGCTTTCTTT. Amino acids: CASSLTDGEAFF. The full variable domain, completed using reference TRBV5-1 and TRBJ1-1, is KAGVTQTPRYLIKTRGQQVTLSCSPISGHRSVSWYQQTPGQGLQFLFEYFSETQRNKGNFPGRFSGRQFSNSRSEMNVSTLELGDSALYLCASSLTDGEAFFGQGTRLTVV.

The CDR3 sequence is CASSQTSGIQGSPLHF. In DNA, the CDR3 is TGTGCCAGCAGCCAAACCTCCGGCATCCAAGGTTCACCCCTCCACTTT. The chain has TRBV4-2 and TRBJ1-6; D call uncertain. With 2 bases removed from V and 9 bases from J, the gap between germline ends came to 17 bases. From germline, CDR1 is LGHNA and CDR2 YNFKEQ. This CDR3 has 16 amino acids.

CDR3 nucleotides: TGCAGCGTTGTAGCGGGAGATTTAACGTACGAGCAGTACTTC. This codes for CSVVAGDLTYEQYF. The V call is TRBV29-1, the J call TRBJ2-7; the match to TRBD2 covers 9 bases. V gave up 4 bases and J gave up 4 bases; unmatched junction bases: 8. This CDR3 contains 14 residues. In germline, CDR1 is SQVTM, CDR2 ANQGSEA.

The V and J genes are TRBV29-1 and TRBJ2-1, with D hard to call. CDR1 SQVTM and CDR2 ANQGSEA come from the germline V gene. The CDR3 totals 13 residues. V lost 4 bases and J 0 bases, leaving 7 bases between the germline ends. The CDR3 spells CSVGQSSYNEQFF. The CDR3 bases are TGCAGCGTTGGGCAGAGCTCCTACAATGAGCAGTTCTTC.